What follows are 30 T cell receptor beta chains derived from one specimen sequenced in a study. MiXCR, run by TCRdb on the 5' RACE reads, gives a single entry per CDR3 protein. The sample records approximately 40,000 distinct CDR3 sequences, under 25% being singletons. Cells sorted as Tregs were CD4+, CD25+ and CD127-/low. Sequences were obtained from Tregs sorted from blood. These TCRs come from a female donor with breast cancer.

This rearrangement joins TRBV7-9 to TRBJ2-1; 7 bases agree with TRBD1. Germline-derived CDR1 and CDR2 are SEHNR and FQNEAQ (reference sequence). There are 15 residues in the CDR3. The trim removed 5 bases at V and 5 bases at J, leaving 9 bases unmatched. In DNA form, the CDR3 reads TGTGCCAGCAGCAGCTTAGTAGGGGGCAACAATGAGCAGTTCTTC. Its protein product is CASSSLVGGNNEQFF. Variable domain in full (rest from reference TRBV7-9 and TRBJ2-1): DTGVSQNPRHKITKRGQNVTFRCDPISEHNRLYWYRQTLGQGPEFLTYFQNEAQLEKSRLLSDRFSAERPKGSFSTLEIQRTEQGDSAMYLCASSSLVGGNNEQFFGPGTRLTVL.

This clonotype showed up many times. The chain is built from TRBV20-1 and TRBJ2-4; D possibly uses TRBD1 or TRBD2 (5 bases each). The DNA end favors TRBJ2-5, so the J call may be wrong. The CDR3 runs 11 residues. The germline V gene encodes CDR1 DFQATT and CDR2 SNEGSKA (reference sequence). The CDR3 reads CSANPGPTQYF. CDR3 DNA: TGCAGTGCTAACCCGGGACCGACCCAGTACTTC.

There are many counts of this clonotype. The CDR3 nucleotides read TGTGCCAGCAGACGACCGGACGGTTACGAGCAGTACTTC. Amino acid sequence: CASRRPDGYEQYF. The chain combines TRBV6-5 with TRBJ2-7; D is undetermined. The V end lost 6 bases, the J end lost 4 bases, and 13 bases lay between the germline ends. The CDR3 totals 13 residues. Germline CDR1 is MNHEY and CDR2 is SVGAGI.

This clonotype occurred many times. This chain uses TRBV29-1 with TRBJ2-5; D possibly corresponds to TRBD1 (6 bases). Germline lookup yields CDR1 SQVTM and CDR2 ANQGSEA. The V end was cut by 3 bases, the J end by 2 bases, with 16 bases between. CDR3 length equals 15 residues. CDR3 nucleotides: TGCAGCGTTGAGCTCCTTGGACAGCTTCAAGAGACCCAGTACTTC. It is translated as CSVELLGQLQETQYF.

This clonotype was detected only a few times. This chain uses TRBV7-2 with TRBJ1-5; 9 bases are shared with TRBD1. In germline, CDR1 is SGHTA, CDR2 FQGNSA. This CDR3 region has 14 residues. V lost 4 bases to trimming and J lost 6 bases; unmatched junction nucleotides: 4. CDR3 nucleotides: TGTGCCAGCAGCTCCACAGGGGGCGGTCAGCCCCAGCATTTT. Translation: CASSSTGGGQPQHF.

This clonotype turned up a few times. The chain combines TRBV5-1 with TRBJ2-3, with TRBD2 matching over 16 bases. J was trimmed by 4 bases and V by 4 bases; bases with no gene match: 6. The CDR3 is 17 amino acids. Germline lookup yields CDR1 SGHRS and CDR2 YFSETQ. In DNA, the CDR3 is TGCGCCAGCAGCCCGGGACTAGCGGGAGGGCAGGCAGATACGCAGTATTTT. Translating gives CASSPGLAGGQADTQYF.

This clonotype has more than one count but fewer than ten. V and J are TRBV20-1 and TRBJ2-7; 9 positions match TRBD1. CDR3 length equals 14 residues. In germline, CDR1 is DFQATT, CDR2 SNEGSKA (reference sequence). With V trimmed by 3 bases and J by 4 bases, 7 bases remained unmatched. The CDR3 here is CSASSGQGTYEQYF. CDR3 DNA sequence: TGCAGTGCTAGTAGCGGACAGGGGACTTACGAGCAGTACTTC.

A few counts support this clonotype. The J gene is TRBJ1-1, the V gene TRBV30, with D perhaps matching TRBD1 (6 bases). The germline CDR1 and CDR2 sequences are GTSNPN and SVGIG (reference sequence). With 0 bases removed from V and 3 bases from J, the gap between germline ends came to 8 bases. This CDR3 has 13 residues. CDR3 sequence (DNA): TGTGCCTGGAGTGTTGGGGGCCACACTGAAGCTTTCTTT. Translated: CAWSVGGHTEAFF.

This clonotype was detected ten times or more. The V and J genes are TRBV15 and TRBJ1-2, with TRBD1 matching over 9 bases. With 5 bases clipped from V and 3 bases from J, the junction kept 13 bases outside the gene matches. CDR1 and CDR2 (germline): LNHNV, YYDKDF (reference sequence). The CDR3 is 17 residues long. Here the CDR3 DNA reads TGTGCCACCAGCGGATCCGGGACAGGGAAGCTCTACTATGGCTACACCTTC. Amino acid sequence: CATSGSGTGKLYYGYTF. Full variable domain (remainder filled in from reference TRBV15 and TRBJ1-2): DAMVIQNPRYQVTQFGKPVTLSCSQTLNHNVMYWYQQKSSQAPKLLFHYYDKDFNNEADTPDNFQSRRPNTSFCFLDIRSPGLGDTAMYLCATSGSGTGKLYYGYTFGSGTRLTVV.

This clonotype was counted between two and nine times. The rearrangement links TRBV4-1 to TRBJ2-6, with TRBD1 matching over 12 bases. The ends lost 3 bases at V and 4 bases at J; junction bases unmatched: 16. This CDR3 spans 21 amino acids. Germline loops: CDR1 MGHRA, CDR2 YSYEKL. CDR3 coding DNA: TGCGCCAGCAGCCAGCTACTAATAGGGACAGGGGGCTCTTCCGGGGCCAACGTCCTGACTTTC. Translating it yields CASSQLLIGTGGSSGANVLTF.

This clonotype was detected a few times. This chain joins TRBV12-3 or TRBV12-4 and TRBJ2-1; 15 nucleotides match TRBD2. This CDR3 region has 19 residues. Germline trimming cut 6 bases from V and 0 bases from J; bases unmatched to any gene: 9. The CDR3 sequence: CASSQGLAGGFGSYNEQFF. The CDR3 nucleotides are TGTGCCAGCAGCCAAGGACTAGCGGGAGGGTTTGGCTCCTACAATGAGCAGTTCTTC.

This clonotype was seen repeatedly, ten times or more. V usage is TRBV29-1 and J usage is TRBJ2-3; D gene unclear. Germline CDR1 SQVTM, CDR2 ANQGSEA. Trimming removed 4 bases at V and 5 bases at J, with 10 bases between. The CDR3 covers 12 residues. The CDR3 DNA follows: TGCAGCGTTGTGGCGGATAGAGATACGCAGTATTTT. As protein: CSVVADRDTQYF.

The chain uses TRBV5-1 and TRBJ2-1, with 13 bases that match TRBD2. The junction had 5 bases not matched to a gene; V was cut back by 3 bases and J by 2 bases. The CDR3 has 17 amino acids. Germline V gene data show CDR1 as SGHRS and CDR2 as YFSETQ. CDR3: CASSSGLAGVAYNEQFF. CDR3 sequence (DNA): TGCGCCAGCAGCTCAGGACTAGCGGGAGTTGCCTACAATGAGCAGTTCTTC.

The chain links TRBV2 to TRBJ2-5; D gene unclear. Germline V gives CDR1 SNHLY, CDR2 FYNNEI. The CDR3 is 15 residues long. Trimming cost V 0 bases and J 1 base, with 9 bases left between them. For the CDR3, the DNA is TGTGCCAGCAGTGAAGCGCTTCAGAGCCAAGAGACCCAGTACTTC. It specifies CASSEALQSQETQYF.

The chain uses TRBV5-1 and TRBJ2-2; TRBD2 matches 7 bases. This CDR3 spans 15 amino acids. Trimming cost V 1 base and J 3 bases; bases outside gene matches: 3. Germline V CDR1 and CDR2: SGHRS, YFSETQ. The CDR3 bases are TGCGCCAGCAGCTTGACTAGCGTCGACACCGGGGAGCTGTTTTTT. This gives the protein CASSLTSVDTGELFF.

This clonotype was observed at least ten times. The chain employs TRBV7-8 and TRBJ2-3; possible D gene TRBD2, 6 bases. Between the trimmed V and J ends, which lost 4 bases and 6 bases, there was a span of 20 bases. This CDR3 comprises 16 residues. CDR1 is SGHVS, CDR2 FQNEAQ, per germline. Here the CDR3 DNA reads TGTGCCAGCAGCTCTTCTAGCGACACCAGAGCTGATACGCAGTATTTT. It translates to CASSSSSDTRADTQYF.

This clonotype was recorded many times. The chain is built from TRBV20-1 and TRBJ2-5, with D perhaps TRBD2 (7 bases). Trimming shortened V by 6 bases and J by 2 bases, and 22 bases separated the two germline ends. CDR3 length: 16 amino acids. The germline V gene has CDR1 DFQATT and CDR2 SNEGSKA (reference sequence). The chain's CDR3 is CSAATGPGGEQETQYF. For the CDR3, the DNA is TGCAGTGCGGCAACAGGCCCGGGGGGCGAACAAGAGACCCAGTACTTC.

The chain combines TRBV7-9 with TRBJ2-7; D gene unclear. Germline CDR1 is SEHNR and CDR2 is FQNEAQ (reference sequence). This CDR3 comprises 13 residues. The V and J ends lost 1 base and 3 bases respectively, with 7 bases between them. The CDR3 nucleotides are TGTGCCAGCAGCTTAGACCCAGACTACGAGCAGTACTTC. As protein: CASSLDPDYEQYF.

This clonotype showed up just a few times. The rearrangement links TRBV6-5 to TRBJ2-3; no reliable D call. The CDR3 covers 14 residues. CDR1 is MNHEY, CDR2 SVGAGI, per germline. The germline V and J ends were trimmed by 2 bases and 0 bases, with 6 bases remaining between them. The CDR3 is CASSYLRSTDTQYF. The CDR3 nucleotides read TGTGCCAGCAGTTACCTCCGGAGCACAGATACGCAGTATTTT.

The V and J genes are TRBV7-9 and TRBJ2-1; D call uncertain. The germline V gene has CDR1 SEHNR and CDR2 FQNEAQ (reference sequence). CDR3 length: 13 residues. V lost 4 bases and J 8 bases, leaving 12 bases between the germline ends. CDR3 protein: CASSSDSRDEQFF. The CDR3 nucleotides are TGTGCCAGCAGCTCAGACTCGCGAGATGAGCAGTTCTTC.

The chain recombines TRBV30 with TRBJ1-5; TRBD1 is a possible D gene (6 bases). The CDR3 runs to 15 residues. V gave up 2 bases and J gave up 0 bases, with 11 bases separating them. CDR1 and CDR2 (germline): GTSNPN, SVGIG (reference sequence). This CDR3 is CAWSTRGYSNQPQHF. CDR3 DNA sequence: TGTGCCTGGAGTACAAGGGGGTATAGCAATCAGCCCCAGCATTTT.

In this sample, this clonotype turned up once. An end of the junction differs from the germline gene, which may be a read error. The chain links TRBV2 to TRBJ2-1; D unclear. The germline gives CDR1 SNHLY, CDR2 FYNNEI. The CDR3 sequence is 15 residues long. Here the CDR3 reads CAGSVVPSSYNEQFF. The CDR3 region has the DNA TGTGCCGGCAGTGTTGTCCCGAGCTCCTACAATGAGCAGTTCTTC.

This clonotype counts as medium-sized (0.01 to 0.1%). V is TRBV27 and J is TRBJ2-3; 10 bases fit TRBD2. CDR1 MNHEY and CDR2 SMNVEV come from the germline V gene (reference sequence). Trimming cost V 7 bases and J 1 base; bases outside gene matches: 5. The CDR3 covers 15 residues. The CDR3 DNA is TGTGCCAGCACCCTCGGGACTAGCGGCACAGATACGCAGTATTTT. It yields the protein CASTLGTSGTDTQYF.

This clonotype was seen ten or more times. The V gene is TRBV4-1, the J gene TRBJ1-6; D gene unclear. Germline V gene lookup returns CDR1 MGHRA and CDR2 YSYEKL. The CDR3 loop spans 16 amino acids. Between the trimmed V and J ends, which lost 3 bases and 0 bases, there was a span of 9 bases. In nucleotides, the CDR3 is TGCGCCAGCAGCCAGACTTCCAGCTCCTATAATTCACCCCTCCACTTT. Translating it yields CASSQTSSSYNSPLHF.

This chain joins TRBV9 and TRBJ2-1; 9 nucleotides line up with TRBD2. V shed 1 base, J shed 0 bases, and the junction held 2 bases outside the gene matches. CDR3 size: 16 residues. The V gene's germline CDR1 is SGDLS and CDR2 YYNGEE. CDR3 protein: CASSVSSGTSYNEQFF. CDR3 sequence (DNA): TGTGCCAGCAGCGTATCTAGCGGGACCTCCTACAATGAGCAGTTCTTC. Full variable domain (remainder filled in from reference TRBV9 and TRBJ2-1): DSGVTQTPKHLITATGQRVTLRCSPRSGDLSVYWYQQSLDQGLQFLIQYYNGEERAKGNILERFSAQQFPDLHSELNLSSLELGDSALYFCASSVSSGTSYNEQFFGPGTRLTVL.

This clonotype was detected only a few times. A clone one base away is much larger, so this may be a read error. The rearrangement joins TRBV6-5 to TRBJ1-1, with D tentatively TRBD1 (5 bases). The CDR3 totals 14 residues. In germline, CDR1 is MNHEY, CDR2 SVGAGI. In nucleotides, the CDR3 is TGTGCCAGCAGCCCCACGGGCCGGGGCACTAAAGCTTTCTTT. This codes for CASSPTGRGTKAFF.

This clonotype was detected ten times or more. The gene calls are TRBV6-5 and TRBJ2-7; D unresolved. V lost 0 bases to trimming and J lost 4 bases, with 10 bases between them. Germline V CDR1 and CDR2: MNHEY, SVGAGI. This CDR3 has 14 residues. CDR3 residues: CASSYSAGLYEQYF. For the CDR3, the DNA is TGTGCCAGCAGTTACTCGGCAGGATTATACGAGCAGTACTTC.

This clonotype was detected a few times. CDR3 protein: CASSSRQGSYNEQFF. The DNA of the CDR3 is TGTGCCAGCAGTTCTCGACAGGGCTCCTACAATGAGCAGTTCTTC. The genes are TRBV6-6 and TRBJ2-1, with 7 bases that match TRBD1. Losses at the gene ends were 4 bases for V and 0 bases for J; bases not matched to a gene: 3. The V gene's germline CDR1 is MNHNY and CDR2 SVGAGI (reference sequence). CDR3 length: 15 amino acids.

Ten or more counts support this clonotype. V and J are TRBV6-5 and TRBJ1-2; 8 positions match TRBD1. This CDR3 comprises 13 residues. Germline lookup yields CDR1 MNHEY and CDR2 SVGAGI. J gave up 7 bases and V 2 bases, and 3 bases lay outside the gene matches. CDR3 nucleotides: TGTGCCAGCAGTTACCGAACAGGGGGTGGCTACACCTTC. Translated, it gives CASSYRTGGGYTF.

This clonotype was detected ten times or more. Sequence at one end of the junction differs from germline and may be a read error. The chain joins TRBV20-1 to TRBJ1-5; D remains unclear. This CDR3 spans 12 amino acids. The germline V gene encodes CDR1 DFQATT and CDR2 SNEGSKA (reference sequence). CDR3 sequence (DNA): TGCAGTGCCCCCTACGGCAACCAGCCCCAGCATTTT. As protein: CSAPYGNQPQHF.